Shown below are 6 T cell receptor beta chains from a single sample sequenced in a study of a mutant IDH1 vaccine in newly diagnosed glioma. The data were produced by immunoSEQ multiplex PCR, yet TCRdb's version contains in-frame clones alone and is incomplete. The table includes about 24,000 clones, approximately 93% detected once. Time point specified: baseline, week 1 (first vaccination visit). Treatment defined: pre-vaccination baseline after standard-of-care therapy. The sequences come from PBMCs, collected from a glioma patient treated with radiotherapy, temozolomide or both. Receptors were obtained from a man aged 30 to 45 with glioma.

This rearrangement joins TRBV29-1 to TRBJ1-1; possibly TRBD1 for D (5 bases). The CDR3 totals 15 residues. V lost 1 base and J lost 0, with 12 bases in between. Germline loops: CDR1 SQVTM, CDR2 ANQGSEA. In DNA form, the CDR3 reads TGCAGCGTTGAAGGGGGCGGAAGCTTGAACACTGAAGCTTTCTTT. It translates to CSVEGGGSLNTEAFF. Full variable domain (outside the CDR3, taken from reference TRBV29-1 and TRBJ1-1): SAVISQKPSRDICQRGTSLTIQCQVDSQVTMMFWYRQQPGQSLTLIATANQGSEATYESGFVIDKFPISRPNLTFSTLTVSNMSPEDSSIYLCSVEGGGSLNTEAFFGQGTRLTVV.

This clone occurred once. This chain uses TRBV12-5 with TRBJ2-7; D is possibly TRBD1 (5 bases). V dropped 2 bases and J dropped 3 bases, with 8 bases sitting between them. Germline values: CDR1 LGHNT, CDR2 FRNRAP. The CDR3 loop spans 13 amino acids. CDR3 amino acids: CASGLTGYYEQYF. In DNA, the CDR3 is TGTGCTAGTGGTTTGACAGGATACTACGAGCAGTACTTC.

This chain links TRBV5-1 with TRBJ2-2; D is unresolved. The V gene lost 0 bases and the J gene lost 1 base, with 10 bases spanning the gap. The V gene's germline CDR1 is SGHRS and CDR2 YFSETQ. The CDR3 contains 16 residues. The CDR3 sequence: CASSLGGVWNTGELFF. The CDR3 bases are TGCGCCAGCAGCTTGGGAGGTGTCTGGAACACCGGGGAGCTGTTTTTT.

CDR3 region: CASSRLTNTEAFF. The DNA of the CDR3 is TGTGCCAGCAGTCGCCTGACGAACACTGAAGCTTTCTTT. The V call is TRBV6-5, the J call TRBJ1-1; D unclear. The ends were cut back, 5 bases at V and 1 base at J, with 8 bases in the middle. CDR3 length equals 13 residues. Germline V lookup: CDR1 MNHEY, CDR2 SVGAGI.

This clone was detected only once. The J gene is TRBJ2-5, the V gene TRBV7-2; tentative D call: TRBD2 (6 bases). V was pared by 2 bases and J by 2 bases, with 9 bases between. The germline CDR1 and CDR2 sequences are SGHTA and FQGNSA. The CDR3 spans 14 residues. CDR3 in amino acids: CASSLSGSQETQYF. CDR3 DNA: TGTGCCAGCAGCTTAAGCGGGTCTCAAGAGACCCAGTACTTC. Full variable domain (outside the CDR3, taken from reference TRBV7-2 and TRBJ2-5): GAGVSQSPSNKVTEKGKDVELRCDPISGHTALYWYRQSLGQGLEFLIYFQGNSAPDKSGLPSDRFSAERTGGSVSTLTIQRTQQEDSAVYLCASSLSGSQETQYFGPGTRLLVL.

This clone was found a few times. The CDR3 nucleotides are TGTGCCAGCTCCACGACAGCTGCTAACTATGGCTACACCTTC. Its translation: CASSTTAANYGYTF. This chain links TRBV18 with TRBJ1-2, with D perhaps TRBD1 (5 bases). Germline CDR1 KGHSH, CDR2 LQKENI. Trimming removed 6 bases from V and 0 bases from J, with 11 bases in between. The CDR3 extends over 14 amino acids.